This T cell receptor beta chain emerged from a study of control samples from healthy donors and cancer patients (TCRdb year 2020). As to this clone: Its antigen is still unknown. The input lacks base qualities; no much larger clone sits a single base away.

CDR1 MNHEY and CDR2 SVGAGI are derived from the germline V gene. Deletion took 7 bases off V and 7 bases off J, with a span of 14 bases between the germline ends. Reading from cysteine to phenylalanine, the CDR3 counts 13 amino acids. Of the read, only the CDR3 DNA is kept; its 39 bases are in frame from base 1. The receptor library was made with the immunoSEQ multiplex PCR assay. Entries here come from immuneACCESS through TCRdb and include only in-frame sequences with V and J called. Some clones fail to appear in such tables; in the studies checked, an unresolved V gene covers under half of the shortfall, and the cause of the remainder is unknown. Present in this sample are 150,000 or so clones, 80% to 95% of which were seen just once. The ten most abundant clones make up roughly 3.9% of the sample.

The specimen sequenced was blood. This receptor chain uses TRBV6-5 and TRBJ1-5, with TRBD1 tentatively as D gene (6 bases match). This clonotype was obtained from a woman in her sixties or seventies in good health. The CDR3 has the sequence CASNTQGGQPQHF. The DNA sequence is TGTGCCAGCAACACACAGGGTGGGCAGCCCCAGCATTTT.